A selection of T cell receptor beta chains follows, all from one sample in a study of blood T cell repertoires in COVID-19. Profiled with immunoSEQ multiplex PCR; TCRdb holds only in-frame clones, not every one. The repertoire has 270,000 or so clones, around 89% of them found once; the top ten carry more than 0.95%. Sample: PBMCs or T cells enriched from blood (not recorded which). These receptors were taken from a middle-aged woman with acute COVID-19. Each CDR3 is given with its conserved first and last residue. The D gene is left open where the match is weak. Rows give clone size only sometimes, using once, few, many, or a class for an expanded clone.

clone size | D gene | J gene | V gene | CDR3 protein | CDR3 DNA
- | - | TRBJ2-7 | TRBV7-8 | CASSLALGGTDRSYEQYF | TGTGCCAGCAGCTTAGCCCTTGGCGGGACGGATCGCTCCTACGAGCAGTACTTC
once | TRBD2 | TRBJ2-1 | TRBV7-9 | CASSFPTSGTAGEQFF | TGTGCCAGCAGCTTCCCCACTAGCGGGACTGCCGGTGAGCAGTTCTTC
- | - | TRBJ2-7 | TRBV27 | CASSLRESDYEQYF | TGTGCCAGCAGTTTACGGGAGTCAGACTACGAGCAGTACTTC
- | TRBD2 | TRBJ2-1 | TRBV9 | CASSLAGGSNEQFF | TGTGCCAGCAGCCTCGCGGGGGGAAGCAATGAGCAGTTCTTC
- | - | TRBJ2-2 | TRBV27 | CASSTLNTGELFF | TGTGCCAGCAGCACTTTAAACACCGGGGAGCTGTTTTTT
- | TRBD2 | TRBJ2-2 | TRBV7-2 | CARSGLAGNTGELFF | TGTGCCAGGTCGGGACTAGCGGGAAACACCGGGGAGCTGTTTTTT
once | - | TRBJ1-2 | TRBV19 | CASSTTGMAYGYTF | TGTGCCAGTAGTACGACAGGTATGGCCTATGGCTACACCTTC
- | - | TRBJ1-1 | TRBV7-2 | CASSLTPGTEAFF | TGTGCCAGCAGCTTGACACCTGGGACTGAAGCTTTCTTT
few | - | TRBJ1-5 | TRBV7-9 | CASSARDGNQPQHF | TGTGCCAGCAGCGCCCGGGATGGCAATCAGCCCCAGCATTTT
- | TRBD1 | TRBJ2-4 | TRBV27 | CASSFDRGNIQYF | TGTGCCAGCAGTTTTGACAGGGGAAACATTCAGTACTTC
- | - | TRBJ1-1 | TRBV5-1 | CASTPYGREEAFF | TGCGCCAGCACTCCCTATGGCCGGGAAGAAGCTTTCTTT
- | - | TRBJ2-5 | TRBV9 | CASTVGIPGFQETQYF | TGTGCCAGCACCGTGGGGATCCCGGGGTTTCAAGAGACCCAGTACTTC
- | - | TRBJ2-1 | TRBV11-2 | CASSLGLRLYNEQFF | TGTGCCAGCAGCCTTGGACTTCGTCTCTACAATGAGCAGTTCTTC
- | - | TRBJ1-6 | TRBV6-6 | CASSPPRRGIMASPLHF | TGTGCCAGCAGTCCCCCAAGGCGGGGGATAATGGCTTCACCCCTCCACTTT
once | TRBD2 | TRBJ2-5 | TRBV19 | CASSKGLAEFQETQYF | TGTGCCAGTAGCAAGGGACTAGCGGAGTTCCAAGAGACCCAGTACTTC
- | TRBD2 | TRBJ2-3 | TRBV28 | CASSFYGGGRDSTDTQYF | TGTGCCAGCAGTTTTTATGGGGGAGGGCGAGATAGCACAGATACGCAGTATTTT
- | - | TRBJ2-5 | TRBV18 | CASSPPGLDQETQYF | TGTGCCAGCTCACCACCGGGCCTCGACCAAGAGACCCAGTACTTC
- | TRBD1 | TRBJ2-1 | TRBV11-2 | CASSSYRTGGTYNEQFF | TGTGCCAGCAGCTCATACCGGACAGGGGGCACCTACAATGAGCAGTTCTTC
- | TRBD1 | TRBJ1-2 | TRBV10-1 | CASSYDRGYGYTF | TGCGCCAGCAGTTATGACAGGGGTTATGGCTACACCTTC
- | TRBD2 | TRBJ2-7 | TRBV2 | CASSGLSSAAGGYEQYF | TGTGCCAGCAGTGGGCTCTCTAGCGCCGCGGGGGGGTACGAGCAGTACTTC
- | TRBD2 | TRBJ2-5 | TRBV18 | CASSPGSGRETQYF | TGTGCCAGCTCACCAGGTAGCGGGAGGGAGACCCAGTACTTC
- | - | TRBJ2-2 | TRBV5-8 | CASSSTRSGELFF | TGTGCCAGCAGCTCTACCCGAAGCGGGGAGCTGTTTTTT
- | TRBD1 | TRBJ2-5 | TRBV29-1 | CSVPGQVGETQYF | TGCAGCGTACCGGGACAGGTGGGGGAGACCCAGTACTTC
- | TRBD1 | TRBJ1-2 | TRBV7-3 | CASHNGTAYTF | TGTGCCAGCCACAATGGGACAGCCTACACCTTC